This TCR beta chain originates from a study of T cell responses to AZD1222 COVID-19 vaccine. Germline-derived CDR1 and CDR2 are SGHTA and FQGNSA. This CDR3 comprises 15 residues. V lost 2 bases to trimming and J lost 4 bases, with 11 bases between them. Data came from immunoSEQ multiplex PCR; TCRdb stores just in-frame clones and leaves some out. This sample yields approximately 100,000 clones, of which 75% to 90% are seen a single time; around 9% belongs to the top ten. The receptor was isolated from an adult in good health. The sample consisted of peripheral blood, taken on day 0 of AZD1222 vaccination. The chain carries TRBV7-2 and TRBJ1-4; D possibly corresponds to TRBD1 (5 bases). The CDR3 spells CASSLQTGYNEKLFF. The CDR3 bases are TGTGCCAGCAGCTTACAAACAGGTTATAATGAAAAACTGTTTTTT.